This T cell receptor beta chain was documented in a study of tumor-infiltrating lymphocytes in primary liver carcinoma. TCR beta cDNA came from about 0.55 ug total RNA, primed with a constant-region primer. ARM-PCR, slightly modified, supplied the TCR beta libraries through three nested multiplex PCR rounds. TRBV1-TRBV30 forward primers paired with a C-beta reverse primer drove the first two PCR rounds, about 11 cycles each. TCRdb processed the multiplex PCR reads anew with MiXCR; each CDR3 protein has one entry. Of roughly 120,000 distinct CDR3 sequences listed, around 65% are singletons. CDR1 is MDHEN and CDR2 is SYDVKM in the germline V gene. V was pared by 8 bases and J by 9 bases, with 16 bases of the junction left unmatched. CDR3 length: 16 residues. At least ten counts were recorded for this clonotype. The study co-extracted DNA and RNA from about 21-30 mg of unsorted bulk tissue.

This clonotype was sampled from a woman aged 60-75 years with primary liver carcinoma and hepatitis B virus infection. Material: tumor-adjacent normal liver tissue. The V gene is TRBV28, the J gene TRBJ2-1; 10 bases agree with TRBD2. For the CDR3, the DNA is TGTGCCAGCTTCTATGGGCGGCTAGCGGGAGAGGGTGAGCAGTTCTTC. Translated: CASFYGRLAGEGEQFF.